This paragraph reports one T cell receptor beta chain. The target antigen is unknown. The data were obtained in a study of T cell responses to AZD1222 COVID-19 vaccine. Overall study findings and caveats: None of the repertoires were sampled until the peak T cell response had passed. Two AZD1222 doses significantly raised spike-specific TCR breadth and depth over controls. At study baseline, merely about 6 AZD1222 recipients were seropositive. Donors were chiefly white British, with a greater number of females, and clonal diversity was perhaps underestimated.

V trimming: 3 bases; J trimming: 2 bases; junction bases outside the gene matches: 2. This CDR3 has 14 amino acids. Germline-derived CDR1 and CDR2 are SGDLS and YYNGEE. The assay was immunoSEQ multiplex PCR, and TCRdb's table has in-frame clones only and misses some. Counted here are about 75,000 clones, 88% occurring once; the ten biggest clones make up over 8%. The clonotype was recovered from an adult who received the MenACWY meningococcal vaccine as a control. The chain uses TRBV9 and TRBJ1-2; TRBD1 matches 9 bases. The specimen was peripheral blood, collected 28 days after the second dose of the MenACWY control vaccine. For the CDR3, the DNA is TGTGCCAGCAGCGGACAGGGGGGGAACTATGGCTACACCTTC. Translation gives CASSGQGGNYGYTF.